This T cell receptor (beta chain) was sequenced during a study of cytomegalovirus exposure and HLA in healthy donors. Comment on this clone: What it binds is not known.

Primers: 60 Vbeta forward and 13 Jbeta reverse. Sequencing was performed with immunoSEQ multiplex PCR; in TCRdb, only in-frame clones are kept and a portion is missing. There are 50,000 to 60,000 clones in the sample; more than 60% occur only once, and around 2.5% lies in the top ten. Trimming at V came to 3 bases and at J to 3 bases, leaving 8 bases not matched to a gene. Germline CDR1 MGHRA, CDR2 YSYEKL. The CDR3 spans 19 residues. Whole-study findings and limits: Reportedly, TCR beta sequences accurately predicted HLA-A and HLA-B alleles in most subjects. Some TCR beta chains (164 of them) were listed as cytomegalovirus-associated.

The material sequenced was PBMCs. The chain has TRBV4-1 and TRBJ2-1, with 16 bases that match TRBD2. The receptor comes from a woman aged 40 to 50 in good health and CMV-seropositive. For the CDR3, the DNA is TGCGCCAGCAGCCACCCGGGACTAGCGGGGGGGCCTCTCTACAATGAGCAGTTCTTC. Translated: CASSHPGLAGGPLYNEQFF.